The 25 T cell receptor beta chains below all came from one sample that was sequenced in a study of shared clonotypes between healthy human individuals. TCRdb keeps only in-frame clones here, not all; method: immunoSEQ multiplex PCR. The data show 2.3 million or so clones, with over 90% seen just once and about 0.39% held by the top ten. The sequenced sample consisted of naive CD4+ T cells from PBMCs. Subset of the sample: CD45RA+ positively selected. Receptors originate from a man aged 18 to 30 in good health. Some clones in this sample may be carry-over from other donors' samples.

The chain recombines TRBV4-3 with TRBJ2-1; 9 bases fit TRBD1. CDR1 and CDR2 from the germline V gene are LGHNA and YSLEER. CDR3 size: 15 residues. The V gene end was trimmed by 4 bases and the J gene end by 8 bases; junction bases not matched to a gene: 9. The CDR3 nucleotides are TGCGCCAGCAGCCCACAGGGGGCGCGGGCTGATGAGCAGTTCTTC. Amino acid sequence: CASSPQGARADEQFF.

This chain links TRBV5-6 with TRBJ2-3; D unclear. Trimming took off 0 bases at V and 5 bases at J, with 7 bases between the two ends. This CDR3 region has 13 residues. Germline lookup yields CDR1 SGHDT and CDR2 YYEEEE. CDR3 nucleotides: TGTGCCAGCAGCTTGGCCTGGGGAGATACGCAGTATTTT. This translates into CASSLAWGDTQYF.

CDR3 bases: TGTGCAAGTCGCTTCCCCCCATCTAGGAGGGAGACCCAGTACTTC. Protein sequence: CASRFPPSRRETQYF. The V and J genes are TRBV12-2 and TRBJ2-5; TRBD2 is the table's D call and was not checked against the DNA. TRBV12-2 is listed as a pseudogene. There are 15 residues in the CDR3.

The genes are TRBV9 and TRBJ2-3, with 8 bases aligning to TRBD2. J lost 0 bases, V lost 6 bases, and 3 bases had no gene match. This CDR3 has 14 residues. The germline V gene encodes CDR1 SGDLS and CDR2 YYNGEE. CDR3 coding DNA: TGTGCCAGCACCCCTAGCGGGAGCACAGATACGCAGTATTTT. It is translated as CASTPSGSTDTQYF.

A note on this clone: Other DNA sequences within the sample encode an identical CDR3. The chain uses TRBV4-1 and TRBJ2-5, with 9 bases matching TRBD2. V shed 1 base and J 2 bases; nucleotides not matched to a gene: 2. Germline V lookup: CDR1 MGHRA, CDR2 YSYEKL. The CDR3 has 15 residues. The CDR3 protein is CASSQGLAGQETQYF. In nucleotides, the CDR3 is TGCGCCAGCAGCCAAGGGCTAGCGGGGCAAGAGACCCAGTACTTC.

V gene TRBV4-2 combines with J gene TRBJ1-1; 8 nucleotides line up with TRBD1. The CDR3 has 14 residues. Germline V gene lookup returns CDR1 LGHNA and CDR2 YNFKEQ. The ends lost 0 bases at V and 11 bases at J; junction bases unmatched: 8. The CDR3 nucleotides read TGTGCCAGCAGCCAAGACGGACAGGGTTTAGTTGCTTTCTTT. This codes for CASSQDGQGLVAFF.

This clone was found a few times. This chain uses TRBV29-1 with TRBJ1-1; TRBD1 might be the D (5 bases). Deletions cut 7 bases from V and 6 bases from J, with 12 bases between. CDR1 is SQVTM, CDR2 ANQGSEA, per germline. This CDR3 spans 11 amino acids. CDR3 region: CSAGGTAEAFF. The CDR3 DNA is TGCAGCGCGGGAGGGACGGCTGAAGCTTTCTTT.

The chain carries TRBV6-5 and TRBJ2-1, with D possibly TRBD1 on 6 matching bases. The CDR3 extends over 14 amino acids. Germline V gives CDR1 MNHEY, CDR2 SVGAGI. The V end lost 6 bases, the J end lost 2 bases, and 11 bases lay between the germline ends. The CDR3: CASSAGVPYNEQFF. CDR3 nucleotide sequence: TGTGCCAGCAGCGCAGGGGTCCCCTACAATGAGCAGTTCTTC.

This sequence joins TRBV6-5 and TRBJ2-7, with D possibly called TRBD1 or TRBD2 (5 bases each). The V end was cut by 0 bases, the J end by 6 bases, with 15 bases between. This CDR3 spans 15 amino acids. Germline CDR1 MNHEY, CDR2 SVGAGI. CDR3 protein: CASSYSSQGATEQYF. CDR3 sequence (DNA): TGTGCCAGCAGTTACTCCTCGCAGGGAGCGACCGAGCAGTACTTC.

The V call is TRBV28, the J call TRBJ2-7; possible D gene TRBD2, 5 bases. V lost 3 bases to trimming and J lost 3 bases, with 18 bases between them. Germline lookup yields CDR1 MDHEN and CDR2 SYDVKM. The CDR3 runs to 16 residues. As DNA, the CDR3 is TGTGCCAGCAGTTTCCACTTTTTAAGTCGGGGCTACGAGCAGTACTTC. Its translation: CASSFHFLSRGYEQYF.

This clone has a single count. The rearrangement uses TRBV5-6 and TRBJ2-1, with D unclear. Trimming removed 1 base at V and 0 bases at J, with 8 bases between. Germline assignment: CDR1 SGHDT and CDR2 YYEEEE. The CDR3 contains 15 residues. CDR3 residues: CASSLLPSSYNEQFF. The DNA of the CDR3 is TGTGCCAGCAGCTTGTTGCCCAGCTCCTACAATGAGCAGTTCTTC.

V gene TRBV9 combines with J gene TRBJ2-1, with D perhaps TRBD2 (6 bases). With 3 bases removed from V and 8 bases from J, the gap between germline ends came to 21 bases. The CDR3 totals 16 residues. The germline V gene has CDR1 SGDLS and CDR2 YYNGEE. The CDR3 nucleotides are TGTGCCAGCAGCGGCCGTGGGTCTAGCGAACTGGATGAGCAGTTCTTC. Its protein is CASSGRGSSELDEQFF. Complete variable domain (other parts from reference TRBV9 and TRBJ2-1): DSGVTQTPKHLITATGQRVTLRCSPRSGDLSVYWYQQSLDQGLQFLIQYYNGEERAKGNILERFSAQQFPDLHSELNLSSLELGDSALYFCASSGRGSSELDEQFFGPGTRLTVL.

The chain has TRBV19 and TRBJ1-2; 7 bases line up with TRBD1. Per germline, CDR1 LNHDA and CDR2 SQIVND (reference sequence). This CDR3 has 13 residues. V gave up 4 bases and J gave up 4 bases; unmatched junction bases: 3. Here the CDR3 reads CASSNRGPYGYTF. The CDR3, as DNA: TGTGCCAGTAGTAACAGGGGTCCCTATGGCTACACCTTC.

This chain links TRBV19 with TRBJ2-3; D is perhaps TRBD2 (6 bases). With 3 bases removed from V and 8 bases from J, the gap between germline ends came to 9 bases. The CDR3 is made up of 12 amino acids. Germline CDR1 reads LNHDA; CDR2 reads SQIVND (reference sequence). The CDR3 here is CASSIGGGTQYF. The DNA of the CDR3 is TGTGCCAGTAGTATTGGGGGAGGTACGCAGTATTTT. The full variable domain, rest sourced from reference TRBV19 and TRBJ2-3, is DGGITQSPKYLFRKEGQNVTLSCEQNLNHDAMYWYRQDPGQGLRLIYYSQIVNDFQKGDIAEGYSVSREKKESFPLTVTSAQKNPTAFYLCASSIGGGTQYFGPGTRLTVL.

This chain joins TRBV7-3 and TRBJ2-5, with D tentatively TRBD2 (6 bases). The CDR3 loop spans 15 amino acids. Trimming pared 5 bases from V and 4 bases from J, leaving 17 bases between. The V gene's germline CDR1 is SGHTA and CDR2 FQGTGA. The CDR3 sequence is CASSKSTGVPETQYF. CDR3 in DNA: TGTGCCAGCAGCAAGAGTACGGGGGTCCCAGAGACCCAGTACTTC.

Comment on this clone: Other DNA sequences from this sample encode an identical CDR3 as well. The rearrangement links TRBV20-1 to TRBJ2-1; the match to TRBD2 covers 10 bases. The ends lost 6 bases at V and 8 bases at J; junction bases unmatched: 1. The CDR3 is 11 amino acids. Germline V lookup: CDR1 DFQATT, CDR2 SNEGSKA (reference sequence). The CDR3 region is CSASGGDEQFF. DNA for the CDR3: TGCAGTGCCAGCGGGGGGGATGAGCAGTTCTTC.

Note on this clone: Other DNA sequences within the sample encode an identical CDR3. The rearrangement links TRBV27 to TRBJ1-5, with TRBD1 as a possible D gene (5 bases). The CDR3 covers 14 residues. Trimming removed 2 bases from V and 4 bases from J, with 9 bases in between. Germline V gene sequence: CDR1 MNHEY, CDR2 SMNVEV (reference sequence). The CDR3 here is CASSLGGGNQPQHF. The CDR3 coding sequence is TGTGCCAGCAGTTTAGGGGGAGGGAATCAGCCCCAGCATTTT.

The J gene is TRBJ2-7, the V gene TRBV18; 11 bases align to TRBD1. Trimming took 5 bases from V and 7 from J; bases not matched to a gene: 10. The germline gives CDR1 KGHSH, CDR2 LQKENI. The CDR3 consists of 15 residues. The CDR3 is CASSEQRTGGSEQYF. The CDR3 DNA follows: TGTGCCAGCTCAGAGCAGCGGACAGGGGGCAGTGAGCAGTACTTC.

This clone was picked up one time. This chain uses TRBV14 with TRBJ2-1; 14 nucleotides agree with TRBD2. This CDR3 comprises 17 residues. After removal of 5 bases from V and 7 bases from J, the junction contained 10 bases not matched to a gene. CDR1 SGHDN and CDR2 FVKESK come from the germline V gene. The CDR3 DNA sequence: TGTGCCAGCAGCTTCACATGGGGACTAGCGGGAGATAATGAGCAGTTCTTC. Translated, it gives CASSFTWGLAGDNEQFF.

The chain employs TRBV5-1 and TRBJ2-7; no definite D call. Per germline, CDR1 SGHRS and CDR2 YFSETQ. This CDR3 comprises 12 residues. With 4 bases removed from V and 0 bases from J, the gap between germline ends came to 5 bases. CDR3 DNA sequence: TGCGCCAGCAGCATCGACTCCTACGAGCAGTACTTC. This translates into CASSIDSYEQYF.

The chain couples TRBV19 to TRBJ1-1; maybe TRBD1 (5 bases). The CDR3 is made up of 16 amino acids. V dropped 3 bases and J dropped 0 bases, with 14 bases sitting between them. CDR1 LNHDA and CDR2 SQIVND come from the germline V gene (reference sequence). CDR3 amino acids: CASSIGTNVVNTEAFF. DNA of the CDR3: TGTGCCAGTAGTATCGGGACTAACGTTGTGAACACTGAAGCTTTCTTT.

The genes are TRBV29-1 and TRBJ1-4; D remains unclear. Germline CDR1 SQVTM, CDR2 ANQGSEA. The CDR3 covers 13 residues. V lost 4 bases and J lost 8, with 14 bases in between. In DNA, the CDR3 is TGCAGCGTTGCGGCCGGGGTAGGGGAAAAACTGTTTTTT. Protein: CSVAAGVGEKLFF. The full variable domain, its missing parts supplied by reference TRBV29-1 and TRBJ1-4, is SAVISQKPSRDICQRGTSLTIQCQVDSQVTMMFWYRQQPGQSLTLIATANQGSEATYESGFVIDKFPISRPNLTFSTLTVSNMSPEDSSIYLCSVAAGVGEKLFFGSGTQLSVL.

Notes on this clone: The same CDR3 can be traced to other DNA sequences in this sample. The CDR3 here is CSALDNEQFF. Written as DNA, the CDR3 is TGCAGTGCTTTAGACAATGAGCAGTTCTTC. The rearrangement links TRBV20-1 to TRBJ2-1; no clear D gene. CDR3 size: 10 residues. V was pared by 5 bases and J by 5 bases, with 4 bases between. The germline V gene has CDR1 DFQATT and CDR2 SNEGSKA (reference sequence).

The J gene is TRBJ1-2, the V gene TRBV7-9, with 8 bases fitting TRBD1. After removal of 6 bases from V and 3 bases from J, the junction contained 9 bases not matched to a gene. The length of the CDR3 is 15 residues. CDR1 and CDR2 from the germline V gene are SEHNR and FQNEAQ (reference sequence). The CDR3 coding sequence is TGTGCCAGCAGGACTCCAGGGGGCGACGACTATGGCTACACCTTC. It encodes CASRTPGGDDYGYTF.

On this clone itself: The same CDR3 arises from other DNA sequences in this sample as well. This rearrangement joins TRBV6-5 to TRBJ2-1; D possibly corresponds to TRBD1 (5 bases). The CDR3 contains 13 residues. Germline V CDR1 and CDR2: MNHEY, SVGAGI. V dropped 6 bases and J dropped 4 bases, with 10 bases sitting between them. The CDR3 sequence is CASSYDSYNEQFF. Here the CDR3 DNA reads TGTGCCAGCAGCTATGACAGTTACAATGAGCAGTTCTTC.